These 17 T cell receptor beta chains were sequenced from one sample in a study of blood T cells in healthy people across ages (dated by TCRdb to between 2014 and 2017). The library was prepared using 5' RACE. This sample was sequenced with an Illumina HiSeq 2500. A second 7 to 11 cycle PCR used a sample-barcoded 5' primer and a J-beta primer mix. Using fastp trimming at Q25 and MiXCR clonotype assembly, TCRdb reanalyzed the public sequencing data and kept in-frame beta chains. Records with the same CDR3 protein are collapsed into one entry carrying the most frequent genes and DNA. For this sample the table gives 800,000 or so distinct CDR3 sequences, of which under 80% were detected only once. The ten top clones hold roughly a quarter of the sample. Sequencing was carried out using blood. Source of these receptors: a man between 25 and 39 years old in good health.

The V and J genes are TRBV6-1 and TRBJ2-5; 10 bases map to TRBD2. The CDR3 is 19 amino acids. Germline CDR1 is MNHNS and CDR2 is SASEGT. Unmatched junction bases numbered 18, after V lost 5 bases and J lost 3 bases. The CDR3 DNA sequence: TGTGCCAGCAGTCCTACCTATGGGGGAGCGGGGGGGCGGAAAGAGACCCAGTACTTC. This translates into CASSPTYGGAGGRKETQYF.

This clonotype came up a few times. This sequence joins TRBV25-1 and TRBJ2-1, with unresolved D. This CDR3 has 15 amino acids. Per germline, CDR1 MGHDK and CDR2 SYGVNS. Trimming pared 4 bases from V and 2 bases from J, leaving 12 bases between. The CDR3, as DNA: TGTGCCAGCAGTGGCCGGGTTTCACCCTACAATGAGCAGTTCTTC. Its translation: CASSGRVSPYNEQFF.

This clonotype showed up just once. At one end the junction does not follow the germline gene, possibly because of a read error. CDR3 residues: CVSSPYRGRNTEAFF. CDR3 DNA: TGTGTCAGCAGCCCGTACAGGGGAAGGAACACTGAAGCTTTCTTT. The chain links TRBV7-2 to TRBJ1-1; TRBD1 aligns across 7 bases. CDR3 length: 15 residues. Germline-derived CDR1 and CDR2 are SGHTA and FQGNSA.

The V gene is TRBV20-1, the J gene TRBJ2-7; the match to TRBD2 covers 8 bases. The CDR3 totals 15 residues. V gave up 3 bases and J gave up 6 bases; unmatched junction bases: 13. Germline V gene sequence: CDR1 DFQATT, CDR2 SNEGSKA (reference sequence). CDR3 sequence: CSASGVTGTRREQYF. CDR3 DNA: TGCAGTGCTAGTGGGGTTACCGGGACTAGGCGCGAGCAGTACTTC.

The chain joins TRBV5-6 to TRBJ2-6; D is uncertain. V lost 0 bases and J lost 5, with 9 bases in between. The CDR3 has 15 amino acids. Germline-derived CDR1 and CDR2 are SGHDT and YYEEEE. This chain's CDR3 is CASSLGQARANVLTF. The CDR3 region has the DNA TGTGCCAGCAGCTTGGGACAAGCGCGGGCCAACGTCCTGACTTTC.

The J gene is TRBJ2-7, the V gene TRBV4-2, with 9 bases lining up with TRBD2. The DNA end is a closer match to TRBJ2-5, so the J assignment may be wrong. The CDR3 length is 16 residues. CDR1 LGHNA and CDR2 YNFKEQ come from the germline V gene. CDR3 sequence reads: CASSQWVAGAEETQYF. DNA for the CDR3: TGTGCCAGCAGCCAATGGGTAGCGGGGGCAGAAGAGACCCAGTACTTC.

The chain has TRBV6-2 or TRBV6-3 and TRBJ2-5; 9 bases align to TRBD1. Near its end, the DNA agrees better with TRBJ2-7, so the J call may be wrong. This CDR3 contains 14 residues. The germline V gene has CDR1 MNHEY and CDR2 SVGEGT. CDR3 sequence (DNA): TGTGCCAGCAACTTCGGACAGGGGAAGAGCGAGCAGTACTTC. Its protein product is CASNFGQGKSEQYF.

This CDR3 is CASSVGTGGGRTEAFF. CDR3 nucleotide sequence: TGTGCCAGCAGCGTTGGGACAGGGGGCGGGCGGACTGAAGCTTTCTTT. The chain combines TRBV9 with TRBJ1-1, with 12 bases matching TRBD1. CDR1 is SGDLS, CDR2 YYNGEE, per germline. V trimming: 2 bases; J trimming: 5 bases; junction bases outside the gene matches: 7. The CDR3 loop spans 16 amino acids.

DNA for the CDR3: TGTGCCAGCAGAACAAGCAGGACAGGGAGACCTAGAGTGGATGGCTACACCTTC. Translated: CASRTSRTGRPRVDGYTF. The chain uses TRBV11-2 and TRBJ1-2; 8 bases fit TRBD1. This CDR3 has 18 amino acids. V gave up 6 bases and J gave up 6 bases; unmatched junction bases: 21. CDR1 and CDR2 from the germline V gene are SGHAT and FQNNGV.

This clonotype was seen many times. The CDR3 loop reads CASGSREQYF. CDR3 nucleotides: TGTGCCAGCGGATCACGCGAGCAGTACTTC. The gene calls are TRBV3-1 and TRBJ2-7; no clear D. Germline V gene lookup returns CDR1 LGHDT and CDR2 YNNKEL (reference sequence). The length of the CDR3 is 10 residues. V was pared by 8 bases and J by 6 bases, with 8 bases between.

The V call is TRBV3-1, the J call TRBJ2-1, with a weak D call TRBD1 (6 bases). Between the trimmed V and J ends, which lost 4 bases and 2 bases, there was a span of 15 bases. Germline values: CDR1 LGHDT, CDR2 YNNKEL (reference sequence). CDR3 length: 16 residues. The DNA of the CDR3 is TGTGCCAGCAGCCCAACAGGGACCCCGACCTACAATGAGCAGTTCTTC. Amino acids: CASSPTGTPTYNEQFF.

J is TRBJ1-5 and V is TRBV5-1; D perhaps matches TRBD1 (6 bases). Germline values: CDR1 SGHRS, CDR2 YFSETQ. V was shortened by 1 base and J by 0 bases, with 14 bases between the two germline ends. This CDR3 is 17 amino acids long. The CDR3 here is CASSLKSRGRSNQPQHF. As DNA, the CDR3 is TGCGCCAGCAGCTTGAAGAGCAGGGGTCGTAGCAATCAGCCCCAGCATTTT.

Only one count was recorded for this clonotype. The gene calls are TRBV15 and TRBJ1-6; D is unclear. V gave up 0 bases and J gave up 7 bases, with 13 bases separating them. Germline CDR1 is LNHNV and CDR2 is YYDKDF (reference sequence). The CDR3 consists of 16 residues. This CDR3 is CATSRDPGSTNSPLHF. The CDR3 DNA is TGTGCCACCAGCAGAGATCCAGGATCAACAAATTCACCCCTCCACTTT.

The rearrangement links TRBV10-3 to TRBJ2-7, with TRBD1 as a possible D gene (5 bases). Per germline, CDR1 ENHRY and CDR2 SYGVKD. The ends were cut back, 6 bases at V and 3 bases at J, with 9 bases in the middle. CDR3 length: 12 amino acids. In nucleotides, the CDR3 is TGTGCCATCAGCGCGACAGACTACGAGCAGTACTTC. The encoded protein is CAISATDYEQYF.

The genes are TRBV20-1 and TRBJ1-2, with D maybe TRBD1 (5 bases). V was pared by 2 bases and J by 4 bases, with 20 bases between. Germline CDR1 reads DFQATT; CDR2 reads SNEGSKA (reference sequence). The CDR3 is 16 residues long. The CDR3 DNA follows: TGCAGTGCTAGACCACCCCCTGGGGGGAACTCCTATGGCTACACCTTC. Protein: CSARPPPGGNSYGYTF.

This clonotype has at least ten counts. A junction boundary mismatches the germline segment, possibly from a read error. V usage is TRBV27 and J usage is TRBJ2-7; D remains ambiguous. This CDR3 region has 13 residues. CDR1 is MNHEY and CDR2 is SMNVEV in the germline V gene (reference sequence). CDR3 nucleotides: TGTGCCAGCAGCTTATCCAGAGGCTACGAGCAGTACTTC. This encodes CASSLSRGYEQYF.

This clonotype has just a few counts. V is TRBV7-3 and J is TRBJ2-1; maybe TRBD2 (5 bases). The CDR3 extends over 15 amino acids. V was shortened by 2 bases and J by 2 bases, with 10 bases between the two germline ends. CDR1 and CDR2 (germline): SGHTA, FQGTGA. The CDR3 DNA reads as TGTGCCAGCAGCTTAGGACTCTCTGCCTACAATGAGCAGTTCTTC. Its translation: CASSLGLSAYNEQFF.